Presented here are 8 T cell receptor beta chains from one specimen sequenced in a study of response to subunit inactivated influenza vaccine. TCRdb independently ran MiXCR on the RT-PCR reads; one entry per CDR3 protein. The sample contains some 550,000 distinct CDR3 sequences, around a quarter of which appear only once. This same sample was also taken into another study, of T cells expressing NK-cell markers. From that study: What made the TCR beta cDNA was 5'RACE template switching with UMIs.

Source: CD4+ T cells sorted from PBMCs, taken 11 to 12 days after vaccination. These receptors were collected from a man aged 45-65 years who received an inactivated influenza vaccine.

The chain has TRBV7-2 and TRBJ1-1; TRBD1 matches at 7 bases. This CDR3 spans 12 amino acids. Germline V gene sequence: CDR1 SGHTA, CDR2 FQGNSA. The V segment lost 3 bases and the J segment 8 bases; nucleotides outside the gene matches: 3. The CDR3 DNA follows: TGTGCCAGCAGCTTGAGGGGGCTGGAAGCTTTCTTT. It specifies CASSLRGLEAFF.

This clonotype showed up just a few times. The rearrangement links TRBV12-3 or TRBV12-4 to TRBJ1-2; 7 nucleotides line up with TRBD1. CDR3 size: 13 residues. Trimming took 5 bases from V and 5 from J; bases not matched to a gene: 5. Here the CDR3 reads CASSQDRIYGYTF. As DNA, the CDR3 is TGTGCCAGCAGTCAGGACAGGATTTATGGCTACACCTTC.

A few counts support this clonotype. The chain uses TRBV28 and TRBJ1-1, with D tentatively TRBD1 (5 bases). The CDR3 extends over 17 amino acids. The V end was cut by 2 bases, the J end by 4 bases, with 20 bases between. CDR1 MDHEN and CDR2 SYDVKM come from the germline V gene. The CDR3 bases are TGTGCCAGCAGTTTAGTCTTCGGTTTCGGGGGTATCACTGAAGCTTTCTTT. It specifies CASSLVFGFGGITEAFF.

This clonotype has just a few counts. The chain has TRBV6-1 and TRBJ2-7; D possibly matches TRBD1 or TRBD2 (5 bases each). Trimming stripped 4 bases from V and 2 bases from J, with 12 bases between. CDR3 length equals 14 residues. Germline CDR1 is MNHNS and CDR2 is SASEGT. The CDR3 is CASSARGATYEQYF. Written as DNA, the CDR3 is TGTGCCAGCAGTGCCCGGGGCGCAACCTACGAGCAGTACTTC.

This clonotype has more than one count but fewer than ten. This rearrangement joins TRBV11-1 to TRBJ2-1; TRBD2 matches at 7 bases. The CDR3 runs to 16 residues. J gave up 0 bases and V 4 bases, and 6 bases lay outside the gene matches. Germline CDR1 reads SGHAT; CDR2 reads FQDESV (reference sequence). The CDR3 nucleotides are TGTGCCAGCAGCTATGGCGGCGGGAGCTCCTACAATGAGCAGTTCTTC. The encoded protein is CASSYGGGSSYNEQFF.

The rearrangement uses TRBV20-1 and TRBJ2-7; weak D call: TRBD1 (5 bases). The V gene lost 1 base and the J gene lost 5 bases, with 21 bases spanning the gap. This CDR3 has 16 amino acids. Germline V gene lookup returns CDR1 DFQATT and CDR2 SNEGSKA (reference sequence). Here the CDR3 reads CSARVGIRAGKDEQYF. The CDR3 nucleotides read TGCAGTGCTAGAGTAGGTATTAGGGCAGGGAAAGACGAGCAGTACTTC.

There are a few counts of this clonotype. The chain joins TRBV20-1 to TRBJ2-5; D unresolved. This CDR3 contains 11 residues. Between the trimmed V and J ends, which lost 5 bases and 6 bases, there was a span of 10 bases. CDR1 is DFQATT and CDR2 is SNEGSKA in the germline V gene (reference sequence). The CDR3 region is CSAPGRQTQYF. CDR3 sequence (DNA): TGCAGTGCTCCTGGACGGCAGACCCAGTACTTC.

The chain carries TRBV2 and TRBJ2-2; D not certain. The CDR3 is 12 amino acids. Trimming removed 9 bases from V and 5 bases from J, with 10 bases in between. CDR1 and CDR2 (germline): SNHLY, FYNNEI. In DNA form, the CDR3 reads TGTGCCAGTCGGGTAACAACCGGGGAGCTGTTTTTT. Protein product: CASRVTTGELFF. Full variable domain (outside the CDR3, taken from reference TRBV2 and TRBJ2-2): EPEVTQTPSHQVTQMGQEVILRCVPISNHLYFYWYRQILGQKVEFLVSFYNNEISEKSEIFDDQFSVERPDGSNFTLKIRSTKLEDSAMYFCASRVTTGELFFGEGSRLTVL.